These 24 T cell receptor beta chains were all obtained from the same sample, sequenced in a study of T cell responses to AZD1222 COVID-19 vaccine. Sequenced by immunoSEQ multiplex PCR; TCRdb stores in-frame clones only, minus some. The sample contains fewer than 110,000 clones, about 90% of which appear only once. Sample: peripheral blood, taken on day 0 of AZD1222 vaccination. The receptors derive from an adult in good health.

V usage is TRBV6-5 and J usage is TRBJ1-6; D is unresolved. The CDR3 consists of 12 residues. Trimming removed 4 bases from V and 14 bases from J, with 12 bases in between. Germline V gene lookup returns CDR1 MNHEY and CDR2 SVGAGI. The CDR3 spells CASSSGSFSLHF. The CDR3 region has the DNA TGTGCCAGCAGTTCCGGGTCATTTTCCCTCCACTTT.

The CDR3, as DNA: TGTGCCAGCAGCGATCCGGGACTAGCGGGAAAAGAGACCCAGTACTTC. The encoded protein is CASSDPGLAGKETQYF. The rearrangement uses TRBV9 and TRBJ2-5, with TRBD2 matching over 13 bases. Germline CDR1 is SGDLS and CDR2 is YYNGEE. The CDR3 is 16 residues long. The V and J ends lost 3 bases and 3 bases, in that order; junction bases with no gene match: 5.

The CDR3 here is CASSERTSKNIQYF. The DNA for the CDR3 is TGTGCCAGCAGCGAGAGGACAAGTAAAAACATTCAGTACTTC. V and J are TRBV11-2 and TRBJ2-4; a weak D match, TRBD1 (5 bases). V shed 5 bases and J shed 4 bases, with 12 bases lying between them. The germline gives CDR1 SGHAT, CDR2 FQNNGV. The CDR3 contains 14 residues.

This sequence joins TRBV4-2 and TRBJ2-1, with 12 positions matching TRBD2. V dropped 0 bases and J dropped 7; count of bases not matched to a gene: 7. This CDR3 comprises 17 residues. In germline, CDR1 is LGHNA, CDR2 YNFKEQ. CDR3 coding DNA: TGTGCCAGCAGCCAAGATACTAGCGGGAGGCCGGGGAATGAGCAGTTCTTC. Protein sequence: CASSQDTSGRPGNEQFF.

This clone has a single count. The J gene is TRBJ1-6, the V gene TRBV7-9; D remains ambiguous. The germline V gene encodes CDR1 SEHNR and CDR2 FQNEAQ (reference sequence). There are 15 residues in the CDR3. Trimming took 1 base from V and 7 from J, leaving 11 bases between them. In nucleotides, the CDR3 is TGTGCCAGCAGCTTAGATCTGGCAGTAAATTCACCCCTCCACTTT. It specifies CASSLDLAVNSPLHF.

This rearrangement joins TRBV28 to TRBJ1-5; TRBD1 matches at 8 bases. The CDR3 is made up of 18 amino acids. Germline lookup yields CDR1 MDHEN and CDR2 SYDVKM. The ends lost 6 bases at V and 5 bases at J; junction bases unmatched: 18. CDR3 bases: TGTGCCAGCAGCTTGGAGAAACGGACAGGGCGGGTAGATCAGCCCCAGCATTTT. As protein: CASSLEKRTGRVDQPQHF.

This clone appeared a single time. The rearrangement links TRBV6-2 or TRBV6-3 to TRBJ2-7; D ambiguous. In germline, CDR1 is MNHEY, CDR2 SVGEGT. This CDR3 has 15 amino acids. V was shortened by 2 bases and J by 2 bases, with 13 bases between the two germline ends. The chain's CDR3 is CASSYGGRQTYEQYF. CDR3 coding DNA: TGTGCCAGCAGTTACGGCGGAAGGCAGACCTACGAGCAGTACTTC.

DNA of the CDR3: TGTGCCAGTAGAGCCCAGGGGAGTTTGGGTGGCTACACCTTC. Protein sequence: CASRAQGSLGGYTF. The chain is built from TRBV19 and TRBJ1-2; the D gene is possibly TRBD1 (6 bases). Germline assignment: CDR1 LNHDA and CDR2 SQIVND (reference sequence). The CDR3 covers 14 residues. V was cut by 6 bases and J by 7 bases, with 18 bases left in between.

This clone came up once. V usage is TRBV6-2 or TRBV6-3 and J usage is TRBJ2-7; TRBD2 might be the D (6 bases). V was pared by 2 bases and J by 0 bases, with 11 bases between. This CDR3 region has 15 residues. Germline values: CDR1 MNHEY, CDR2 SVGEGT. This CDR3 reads CASSYGGSYSYEQYF. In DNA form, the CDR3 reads TGTGCCAGCAGTTACGGGGGGTCATACTCCTACGAGCAGTACTTC.

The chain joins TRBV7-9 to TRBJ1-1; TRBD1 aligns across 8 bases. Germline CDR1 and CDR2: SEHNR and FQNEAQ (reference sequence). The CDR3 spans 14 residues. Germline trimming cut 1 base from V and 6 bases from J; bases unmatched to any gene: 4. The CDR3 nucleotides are TGTGCCAGCAGCTTAGTACAGGGGGGCTCTGAAGCTTTCTTT. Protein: CASSLVQGGSEAFF. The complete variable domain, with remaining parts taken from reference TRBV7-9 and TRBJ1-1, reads DTGVSQNPRHKITKRGQNVTFRCDPISEHNRLYWYRQTLGQGPEFLTYFQNEAQLEKSRLLSDRFSAERPKGSFSTLEIQRTEQGDSAMYLCASSLVQGGSEAFFGQGTRLTVV.

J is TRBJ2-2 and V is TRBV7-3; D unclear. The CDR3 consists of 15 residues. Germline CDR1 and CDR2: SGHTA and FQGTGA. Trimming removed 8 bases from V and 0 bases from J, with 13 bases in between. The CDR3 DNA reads TGTGCCAGCTCCCCCATCCAGGCGAACACCGGGGAGCTGTTTTTT. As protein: CASSPIQANTGELFF. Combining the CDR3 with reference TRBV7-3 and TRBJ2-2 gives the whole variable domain GAGVSQTPSNKVTEKGKYVELRCDPISGHTALYWYRQSLGQGPEFLIYFQGTGAADDSGLPNDRFFAVRPEGSVSTLKIQRTERGDSAVYLCASSPIQANTGELFFGEGSRLTVL.

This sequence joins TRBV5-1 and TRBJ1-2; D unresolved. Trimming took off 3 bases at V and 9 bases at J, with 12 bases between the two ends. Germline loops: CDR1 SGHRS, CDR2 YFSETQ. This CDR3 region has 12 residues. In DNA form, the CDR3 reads TGCGCCAGCAGCTGGGAGGTCGGAAGCTACACCTTC. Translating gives CASSWEVGSYTF. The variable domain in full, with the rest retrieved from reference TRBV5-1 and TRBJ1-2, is KAGVTQTPRYLIKTRGQQVTLSCSPISGHRSVSWYQQTPGQGLQFLFEYFSETQRNKGNFPGRFSGRQFSNSRSEMNVSTLELGDSALYLCASSWEVGSYTFGSGTRLTVV.

CDR3 DNA sequence: TGTGCCACCAGCTTGGCAGATACGCAGTATTTT. Translation gives CATSLADTQYF. This rearrangement joins TRBV24-1 to TRBJ2-3; D remains unclear. The CDR3 has 11 amino acids. Trimming cost V 7 bases and J 4 bases, with 5 bases left between them. Germline values: CDR1 KGHDR, CDR2 SFDVKD.

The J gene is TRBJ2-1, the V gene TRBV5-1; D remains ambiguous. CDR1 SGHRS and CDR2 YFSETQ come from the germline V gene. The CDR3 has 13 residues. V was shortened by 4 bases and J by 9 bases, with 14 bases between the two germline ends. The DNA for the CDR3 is TGCGCCAGCAGCCCGGATGTAGCAGGTGAGCAGTTCTTC. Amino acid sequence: CASSPDVAGEQFF. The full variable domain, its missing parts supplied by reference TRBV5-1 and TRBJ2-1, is KAGVTQTPRYLIKTRGQQVTLSCSPISGHRSVSWYQQTPGQGLQFLFEYFSETQRNKGNFPGRFSGRQFSNSRSEMNVSTLELGDSALYLCASSPDVAGEQFFGPGTRLTVL.

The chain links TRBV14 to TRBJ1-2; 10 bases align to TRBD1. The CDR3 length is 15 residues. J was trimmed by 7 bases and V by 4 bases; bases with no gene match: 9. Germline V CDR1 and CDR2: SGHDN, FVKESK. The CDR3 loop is CASSPEARQGAGYTF. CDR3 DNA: TGTGCCAGCAGCCCAGAGGCCCGACAGGGGGCTGGCTACACCTTC.

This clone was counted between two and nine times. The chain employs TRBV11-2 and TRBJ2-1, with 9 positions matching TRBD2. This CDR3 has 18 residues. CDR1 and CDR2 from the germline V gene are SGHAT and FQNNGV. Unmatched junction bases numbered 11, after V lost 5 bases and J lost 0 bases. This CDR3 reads CASSPTSGVLSSYNEQFF. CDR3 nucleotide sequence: TGTGCCAGCAGCCCGACTAGCGGTGTTTTGAGCTCCTACAATGAGCAGTTCTTC.

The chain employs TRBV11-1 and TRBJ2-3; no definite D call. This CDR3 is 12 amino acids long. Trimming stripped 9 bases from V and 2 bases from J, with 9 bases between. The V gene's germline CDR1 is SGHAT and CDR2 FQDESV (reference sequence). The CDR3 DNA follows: TGTGCCAGTCAGACGATCACAGATACGCAGTATTTT. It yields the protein CASQTITDTQYF. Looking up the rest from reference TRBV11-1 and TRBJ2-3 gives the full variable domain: EAEVAQSPRYKITEKSQAVAFWCDPISGHATLYWYRQILGQGPELLVQFQDESVVDDSQLPKDRFSAERLKGVDSTLKIQPAELGDSAMYLCASQTITDTQYFGPGTRLTVL.

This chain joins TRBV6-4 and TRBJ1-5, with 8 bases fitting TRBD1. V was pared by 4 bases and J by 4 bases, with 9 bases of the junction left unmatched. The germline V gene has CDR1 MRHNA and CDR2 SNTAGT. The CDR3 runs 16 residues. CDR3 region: CASSGTGQDVNQPQHF. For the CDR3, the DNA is TGTGCCAGCAGTGGAACGGGACAGGATGTAAATCAGCCCCAGCATTTT.

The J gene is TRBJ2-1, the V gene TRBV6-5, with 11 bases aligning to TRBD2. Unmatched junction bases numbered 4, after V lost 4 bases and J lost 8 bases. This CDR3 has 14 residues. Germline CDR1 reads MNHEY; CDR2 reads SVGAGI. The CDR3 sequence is CASSLAGGFDEQFF. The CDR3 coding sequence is TGTGCCAGCAGTTTAGCGGGGGGGTTCGATGAGCAGTTCTTC.

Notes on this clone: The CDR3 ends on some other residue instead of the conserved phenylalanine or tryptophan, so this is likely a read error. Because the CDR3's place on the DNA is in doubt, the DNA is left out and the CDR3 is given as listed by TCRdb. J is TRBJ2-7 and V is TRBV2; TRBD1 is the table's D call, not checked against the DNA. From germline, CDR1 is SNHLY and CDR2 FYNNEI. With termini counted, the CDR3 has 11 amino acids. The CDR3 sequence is CASRADTDSEN.

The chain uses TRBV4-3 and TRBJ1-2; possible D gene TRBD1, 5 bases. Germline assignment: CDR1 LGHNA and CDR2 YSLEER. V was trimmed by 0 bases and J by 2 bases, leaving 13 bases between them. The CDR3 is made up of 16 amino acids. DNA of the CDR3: TGCGCCAGCAGCCAAGAACATTTCGGGGGGAACTATGGCTACACCTTC. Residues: CASSQEHFGGNYGYTF.

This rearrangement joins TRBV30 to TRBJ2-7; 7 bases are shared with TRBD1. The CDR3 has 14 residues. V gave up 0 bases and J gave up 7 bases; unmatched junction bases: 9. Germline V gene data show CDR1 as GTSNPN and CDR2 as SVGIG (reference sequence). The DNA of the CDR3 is TGTGCCTGGAGTGTGAGACAGGGCGTTGGGGAGCAGTACTTC. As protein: CAWSVRQGVGEQYF.

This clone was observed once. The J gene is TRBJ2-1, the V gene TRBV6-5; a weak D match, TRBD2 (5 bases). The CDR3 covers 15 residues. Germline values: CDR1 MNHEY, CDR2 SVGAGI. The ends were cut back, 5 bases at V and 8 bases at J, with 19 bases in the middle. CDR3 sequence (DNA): TGTGCCAGCAGTCACCCCTCCACGGGAAAGGATGAGCAGTTCTTC. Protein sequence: CASSHPSTGKDEQFF.

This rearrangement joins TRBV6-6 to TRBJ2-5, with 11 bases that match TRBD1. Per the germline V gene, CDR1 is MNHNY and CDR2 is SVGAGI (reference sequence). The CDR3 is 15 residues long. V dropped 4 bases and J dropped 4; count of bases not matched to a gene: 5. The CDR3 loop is CASSWGQGGRETQYF. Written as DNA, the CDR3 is TGTGCCAGCAGTTGGGGACAGGGGGGTCGAGAGACCCAGTACTTC.